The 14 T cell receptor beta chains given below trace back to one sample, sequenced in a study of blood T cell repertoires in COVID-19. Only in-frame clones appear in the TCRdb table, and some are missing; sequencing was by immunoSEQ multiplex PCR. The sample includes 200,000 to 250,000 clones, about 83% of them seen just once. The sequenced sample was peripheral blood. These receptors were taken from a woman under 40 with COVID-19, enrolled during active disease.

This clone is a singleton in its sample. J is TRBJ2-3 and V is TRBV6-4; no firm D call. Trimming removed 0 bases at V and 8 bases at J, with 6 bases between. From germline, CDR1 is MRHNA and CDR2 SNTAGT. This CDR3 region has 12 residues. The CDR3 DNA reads TGTGCCAGCAGTGACTCTCCGGGTACGCAGTATTTT. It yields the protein CASSDSPGTQYF.

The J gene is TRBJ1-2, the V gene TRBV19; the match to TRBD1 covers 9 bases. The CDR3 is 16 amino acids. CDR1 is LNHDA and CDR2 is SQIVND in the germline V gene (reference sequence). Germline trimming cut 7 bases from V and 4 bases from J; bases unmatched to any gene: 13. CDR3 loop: CASTDRGTPGSYGYTF. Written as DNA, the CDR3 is TGTGCCAGTACCGACAGGGGGACACCGGGCTCCTATGGCTACACCTTC.

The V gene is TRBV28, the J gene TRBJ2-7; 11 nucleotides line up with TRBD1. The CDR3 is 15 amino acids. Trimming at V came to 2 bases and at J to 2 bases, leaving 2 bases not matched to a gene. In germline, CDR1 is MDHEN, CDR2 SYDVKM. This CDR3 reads CASSLGTGGTYEQYF. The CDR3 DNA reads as TGTGCCAGCAGTTTAGGGACAGGGGGAACCTACGAGCAGTACTTC.

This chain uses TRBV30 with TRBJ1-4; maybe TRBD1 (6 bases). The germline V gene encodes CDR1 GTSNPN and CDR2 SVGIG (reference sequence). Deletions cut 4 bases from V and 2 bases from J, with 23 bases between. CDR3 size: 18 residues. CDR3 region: CAWTPGTGLSVTNEKLFF. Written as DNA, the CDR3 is TGTGCCTGGACCCCTGGCACAGGGTTGTCCGTCACTAATGAAAAACTGTTTTTT. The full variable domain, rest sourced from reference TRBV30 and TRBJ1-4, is SQTIHQWPATLVQPVGSPLSLECTVEGTSNPNLYWYRQAAGRGLQLLFYSVGIGQISSEVPQNLSASRPQDRQFILSSKKLLLSDSGFYLCAWTPGTGLSVTNEKLFFGSGTQLSVL.

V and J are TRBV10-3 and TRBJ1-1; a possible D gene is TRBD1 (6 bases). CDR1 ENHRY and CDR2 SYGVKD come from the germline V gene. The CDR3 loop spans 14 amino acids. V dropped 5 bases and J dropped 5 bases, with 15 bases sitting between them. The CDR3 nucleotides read TGTGCCATCAGTCCTACAGGGTCAGGAACTGAAGCTTTCTTT. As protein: CAISPTGSGTEAFF.

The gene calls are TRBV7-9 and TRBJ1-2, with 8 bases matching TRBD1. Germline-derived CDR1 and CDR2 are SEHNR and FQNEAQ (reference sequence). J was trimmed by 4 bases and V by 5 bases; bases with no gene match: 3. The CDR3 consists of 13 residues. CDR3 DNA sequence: TGTGCCAGCAGCCCCGGACAGGGCTATGGCTACACCTTC. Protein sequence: CASSPGQGYGYTF.

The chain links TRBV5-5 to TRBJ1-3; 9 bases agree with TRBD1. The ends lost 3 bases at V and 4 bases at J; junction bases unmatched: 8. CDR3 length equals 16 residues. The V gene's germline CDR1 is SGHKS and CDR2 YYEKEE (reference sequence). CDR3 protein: CASSSHPGTGGNTIYF. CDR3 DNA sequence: TGTGCCAGCAGCTCGCATCCCGGGACAGGGGGAAACACCATATATTTT.

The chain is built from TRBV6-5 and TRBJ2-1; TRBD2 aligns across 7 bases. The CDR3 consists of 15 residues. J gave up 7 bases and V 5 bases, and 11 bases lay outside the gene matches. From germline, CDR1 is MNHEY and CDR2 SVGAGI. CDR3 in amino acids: CASSPHRAGKNEQFF. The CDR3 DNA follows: TGTGCCAGCAGTCCACACAGAGCGGGAAAAAATGAGCAGTTCTTC.

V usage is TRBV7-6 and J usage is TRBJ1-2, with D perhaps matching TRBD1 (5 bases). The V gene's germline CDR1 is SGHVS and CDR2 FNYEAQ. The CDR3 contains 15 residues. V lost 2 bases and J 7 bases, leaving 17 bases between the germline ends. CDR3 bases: TGTGCCAGCAGCTTAATTTCAGGGCCTTCGGGTGGCTACACCTTC. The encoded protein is CASSLISGPSGGYTF.

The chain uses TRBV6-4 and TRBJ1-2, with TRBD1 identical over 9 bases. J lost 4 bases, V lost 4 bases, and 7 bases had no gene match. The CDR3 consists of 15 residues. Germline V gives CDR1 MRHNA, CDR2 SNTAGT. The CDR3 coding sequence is TGTGCCAGCAGTGCTTCGGACAGGGGAGTCTATGGCTACACCTTC. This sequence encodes CASSASDRGVYGYTF.

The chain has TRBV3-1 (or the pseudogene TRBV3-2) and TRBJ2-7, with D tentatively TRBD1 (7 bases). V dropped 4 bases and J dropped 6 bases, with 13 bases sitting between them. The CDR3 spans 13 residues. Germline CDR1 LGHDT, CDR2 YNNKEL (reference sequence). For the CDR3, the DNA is TGTGCCAGCAGCCCGAACCAGGGGGGCGAGCAGTACTTC. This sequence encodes CASSPNQGGEQYF.

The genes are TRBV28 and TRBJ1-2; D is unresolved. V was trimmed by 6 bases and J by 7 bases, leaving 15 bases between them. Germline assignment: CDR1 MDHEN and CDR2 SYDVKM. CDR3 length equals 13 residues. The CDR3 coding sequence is TGTGCCAGCAGCCTGGCCCTTGCGGGTGGCTACACCTTC. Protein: CASSLALAGGYTF.

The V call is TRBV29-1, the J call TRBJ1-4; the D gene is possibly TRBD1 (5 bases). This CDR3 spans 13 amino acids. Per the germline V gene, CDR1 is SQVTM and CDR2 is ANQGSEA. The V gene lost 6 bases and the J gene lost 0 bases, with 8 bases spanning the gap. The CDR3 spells CSVRTSTNEKLFF. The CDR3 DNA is TGCAGCGTGAGGACATCAACTAATGAAAAACTGTTTTTT.

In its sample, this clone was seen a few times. The chain's CDR3 is CASSLQGASPLHF. The CDR3 DNA reads as TGTGCCAGCAGCTTACAGGGGGCTTCACCCCTCCACTTT. The chain uses TRBV5-6 and TRBJ1-6, with 9 bases matching TRBD1. Germline V gene lookup returns CDR1 SGHDT and CDR2 YYEEEE. There are 13 residues in the CDR3. Germline trimming cut 2 bases from V and 9 bases from J; bases unmatched to any gene: 0.